This T cell receptor beta chain was found in a study of blood T cells in healthy people across ages. Study outcomes and limitations: CMV status of donors was unknown, possibly confounding expanded clonotype changes. Naive CD4+ cells and diversity were both higher in long-lived donors than in aged donors.

This clonotype was counted at least ten times. Its antigen is undetermined. Trimming took off 6 bases at V and 0 bases at J, with 16 bases between the two ends. The germline CDR1 and CDR2 sequences are MNHEY and SVGAGI. The CDR3 is 16 amino acids. The authors ran a second PCR of about 7 to 12 cycles using a sample-barcoded 5' primer and a J-beta primer mix. The yield of each sample was at least 2.5 million CDR3-containing paired-end reads. TCRdb redid the calling of the 5' RACE reads with MiXCR, one entry per CDR3 protein. The data hold just under 900,000 distinct CDR3 sequences, with about 30% observed a single time. At least 5.5 micrograms of total RNA were extracted per sample.

The sequence was obtained from a woman of 80 years or more in good health. This chain joins TRBV6-5 and TRBJ2-3; tentatively, D is TRBD2 (6 bases). The source material was blood. This chain's CDR3 is CASRPGTAPSTDTQYF. The CDR3 nucleotides read TGTGCCAGCAGGCCCGGGACTGCCCCTAGCACAGATACGCAGTATTTT.